This TCR beta chain was found in a study of T-cell reconstitution after alpha-beta-depleted transplantation in children. This clonotype was recorded many times. What it recognizes is unknown. The CDR3 loop spans 13 amino acids. V lost 4 bases to trimming and J lost 7 bases; unmatched junction nucleotides: 7. Germline CDR1 LGHDT, CDR2 YNNKEL (reference sequence). Preparation of the TCRbeta library was carried out with unique molecular identifiers. TCRdb fed the PCR reads into MiXCR, producing one record per CDR3 protein. The data show 240,000 or so distinct CDR3 sequences, 8.2% seen once. Overall study findings and caveats: Several hundred expanded graft clones reportedly were the source of alpha-beta T cells about two months after transplant. Once a year had passed after transplant, T-cell counts and diversity came mostly from newly produced T cells. Surviving thymic progenitors and recipient T cells were the source of high TCRbeta diversity at day 60 in some patients.

The origin of this receptor is a male patient younger than 18 who had a stem cell transplant for acute lymphoblastic leukemia, so the T cells may come from the graft donor. Sequencing used PBMCs, mostly from graft donor cells, obtained 180 days after TCRalphabeta/CD19-depleted stem cell transplant. The chain is built from TRBV3-1 and TRBJ2-7; 7 nucleotides match TRBD2. CDR3 protein: CASSPGLPLEQYF. The CDR3 DNA follows: TGTGCCAGCAGCCCGGGACTACCCTTGGAGCAGTACTTC.